One T cell receptor beta chain is described in this entry. This sample is drawn from a study of brain T cells in children with intractable seizures. V lost 2 bases, J lost 7 bases, and 11 bases lay in between. The CDR3 is made up of 13 amino acids. The germline V gene has CDR1 MNHEY and CDR2 SVGAGI. Produced via immunoSEQ multiplex PCR; TCRdb's table is partial and in-frame only. Of about 80,000 clones detected, under 95% appear once; the ten largest clones hold around 24%. This chain uses TRBV6-5 with TRBJ1-1, with TRBD1 as a possible D gene (5 bases). The sample here was peripheral blood, taken at surgery. The TCR sequence derives from a girl aged 2 to 10 with Rasmussen encephalitis and intractable seizures. CDR3 region: CASSYERGIEAFF. DNA for the CDR3: TGTGCCAGCAGTTACGAGAGGGGAATTGAAGCTTTCTTT.